This TCR beta chain stems from a study of graft-versus-host responses after intestinal transplantation. Turning to the study itself: In this cohort, recipients had multivisceral, liver-intestinal, or isolated intestinal transplants. Anti-thymocyte globulin induction was given to all recipients, followed by tacrolimus and steroids for around three years. Findings and caveats of the study: Present in recipient marrow, GvH clones included some that appeared first in ileum or blood. With peak circulating GvH clone levels came an association with early post-transplant HvG declines.

This clone was seen just once. What it binds is not known. V dropped 3 bases and J dropped 6; count of bases not matched to a gene: 8. This CDR3 has 15 residues. CDR1 is SGDLS and CDR2 is YYNGEE in the germline V gene. The protocol was immunoSEQ multiplex PCR, while the TCRdb copy is restricted to in-frame clones and leaves out a portion. The table shows over 70,000 clones, with around 91% occurring only once. This clonotype was obtained from a human donor who was the organ donor for an intestinal transplant. V is TRBV9 and J is TRBJ2-1; 8 bases match TRBD2. Sequences were derived from unstimulated CD8+ T cells sorted from spleen or lymph node cells, sampled before transplant. CDR3 bases: TGTGCCAGCAGCGGAGGGGCTAGCGGGCGCAATGAGCAGTTCTTC. Encoded protein: CASSGGASGRNEQFF.